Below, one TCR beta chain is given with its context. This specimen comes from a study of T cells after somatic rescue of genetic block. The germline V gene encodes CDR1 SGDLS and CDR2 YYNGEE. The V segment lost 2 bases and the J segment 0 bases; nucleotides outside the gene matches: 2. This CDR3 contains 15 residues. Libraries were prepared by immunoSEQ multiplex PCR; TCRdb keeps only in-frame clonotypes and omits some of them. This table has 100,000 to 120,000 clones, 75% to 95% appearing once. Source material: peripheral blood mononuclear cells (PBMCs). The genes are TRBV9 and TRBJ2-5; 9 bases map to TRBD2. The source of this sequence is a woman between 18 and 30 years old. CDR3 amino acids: CASSVTSGHQETQYF. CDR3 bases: TGTGCCAGCAGCGTGACTAGCGGACACCAAGAGACCCAGTACTTC.